The subject of this entry is one TCR beta chain. Per-sample yields of isolated PBMCs were at least 7 million. The data stem from a study of blood T cells in healthy people across ages. Then a second PCR, running about 7 to 11 cycles, was carried out with a sample-barcoded 5' primer and a J-beta primer mix. From each sample, at least 2.5 million paired-end reads containing CDR3 were obtained. MiXCR was run by TCRdb on the 5' RACE reads, yielding one entry per CDR3 protein. Counted here are approximately 1,700,000 distinct CDR3 sequences, 30% to 40% occurring once; the ten biggest clones make up approximately 22%. Germline V CDR1 and CDR2: MGHRA, YSYEKL. CDR3 length equals 16 residues. With 2 bases removed from V and 5 bases from J, the gap between germline ends came to 17 bases.

The rearrangement uses TRBV4-1 and TRBJ2-3, with a possible D match to TRBD2 (7 bases). This clonotype originated in a human donor in good health. Sequencing input: blood. CDR3 bases: TGCGCCAGCAGCCAACATGGGGGGGGGCCGGTAGATACGCAGTATTTT. This sequence encodes CASSQHGGGPVDTQYF.